These 23 T cell receptor beta chains came from one sample sequenced in a study of control samples from healthy donors and cancer patients. The data were produced by immunoSEQ multiplex PCR, yet TCRdb's version contains in-frame clones alone and is incomplete. In the table there are 150,000 or so clones, 85% to 95% of which are singletons. Sequences were obtained from blood. The receptors stem from a woman between 55 and 75 years old in good health.

V is TRBV5-1 and J is TRBJ1-2; TRBD1 matches at 8 bases. The CDR3 is made up of 15 amino acids. J was trimmed by 5 bases and V by 2 bases; bases with no gene match: 8. Germline V gives CDR1 SGHRS, CDR2 YFSETQ. DNA of the CDR3: TGCGCCAGCAGCTTCACAGGGGGTACGAGTTATGGCTACACCTTC. Encoded protein: CASSFTGGTSYGYTF.

The J gene is TRBJ2-3, the V gene TRBV7-2; the D gene is possibly TRBD2 (6 bases). Germline CDR1 is SGHTA and CDR2 is FQGNSA. V shed 3 bases and J shed 4 bases, with 8 bases lying between them. This CDR3 is built from 13 residues. The CDR3 sequence: CASSFGGADTQYF. CDR3 sequence (DNA): TGTGCCAGCAGCTTTGGCGGGGCAGATACGCAGTATTTT. The whole variable domain, filled in from reference TRBV7-2 and TRBJ2-3, reads GAGVSQSPSNKVTEKGKDVELRCDPISGHTALYWYRQSLGQGLEFLIYFQGNSAPDKSGLPSDRFSAERTGGSVSTLTIQRTQQEDSAVYLCASSFGGADTQYFGPGTRLTVL.

V usage is TRBV2 and J usage is TRBJ1-3, with 7 bases aligning to TRBD1. V lost 6 bases and J lost 2; bases outside the gene matches: 7. The CDR3 length is 15 residues. Germline CDR1 and CDR2: SNHLY and FYNNEI. CDR3 residues: CASRAETGAGNTIYF. Here the CDR3 DNA reads TGTGCCAGCAGGGCAGAAACAGGGGCTGGAAACACCATATATTTT.

The rearrangement links TRBV12-5 to TRBJ2-3, with 12 bases aligning to TRBD2. J lost 1 base, V lost 0 bases, and 14 bases had no gene match. CDR3 length: 21 amino acids. CDR1 and CDR2 from the germline V gene are LGHNT and FRNRAP. The CDR3 reads CASGLVAGGLAGGHRTDTQYF. The CDR3 region has the DNA TGTGCTAGTGGTTTGGTAGCCGGCGGGCTAGCGGGGGGGCATCGCACAGATACGCAGTATTTT.

The V call is TRBV6-6, the J call TRBJ2-3; 8 bases fit TRBD1. Trimming took 7 bases from V and 3 from J; bases not matched to a gene: 9. Per germline, CDR1 MNHNY and CDR2 SVGAGI (reference sequence). The length of the CDR3 is 15 residues. This CDR3 reads CASMFARGHTDTQYF. CDR3 in DNA: TGTGCCAGCATGTTTGCCAGGGGGCATACAGATACGCAGTATTTT.

J is TRBJ2-7 and V is TRBV18; D remains unclear. The J call could be wrong; TRBJ2-5 is a better fit for the DNA end. CDR1 is KGHSH, CDR2 LQKENI, per germline. This CDR3 is built from 16 residues. CDR3: CASSLRVSSLEETQYF. CDR3 DNA sequence: TGTGCCAGCTCACTCCGGGTTTCCTCCCTTGAAGAGACCCAGTACTTC.

The V call is TRBV7-9, the J call TRBJ2-3; perhaps TRBD2 as D (6 bases). Trimming left V 0 bases short and J 6 bases short, with 16 bases between. In germline, CDR1 is SEHNR, CDR2 FQNEAQ (reference sequence). The CDR3 loop spans 16 amino acids. The CDR3 DNA is TGTGCCAGCAGCTTAGCGATGACTAGGGTGGGGGATACGCAGTATTTT. This gives the protein CASSLAMTRVGDTQYF.

The gene calls are TRBV20-1 and TRBJ2-7, with D perhaps matching TRBD2 (7 bases). V dropped 3 bases and J dropped 7 bases, with 22 bases sitting between them. CDR1 is DFQATT, CDR2 SNEGSKA, per germline (reference sequence). The CDR3 consists of 15 residues. This CDR3 is CSASGGASGLGEQYF. The CDR3 bases are TGCAGTGCTAGTGGGGGGGCCTCCGGCTTAGGGGAGCAGTACTTC.

This clone has only one observation. V gene TRBV23-1 combines with J gene TRBJ2-3; 7 bases fit TRBD1. TRBV23-1 is an open reading frame, and its role is uncertain. V lost 2 bases, J lost 3 bases, and 8 bases stayed unmatched. This CDR3 comprises 16 residues. The CDR3 bases are TGCGCCAGCAGTCAAACGATTAGGGGGCTTACAGATACGCAGTATTTT. Its translation is CASSQTIRGLTDTQYF.

This chain uses TRBV7-2 with TRBJ1-6; D might be TRBD1 (5 bases). Germline V CDR1 and CDR2: SGHTA, FQGNSA. Trimming took 6 bases from V and 7 from J, leaving 13 bases between them. The CDR3 spans 14 residues. In nucleotides, the CDR3 is TGTGCCAGCAGTCTCCAAACAGGAAATTCACCCCTCCACTTT. Its protein product is CASSLQTGNSPLHF.

The chain employs TRBV27 and TRBJ2-7; D possibly corresponds to TRBD2 (7 bases). This CDR3 has 15 amino acids. Germline lookup yields CDR1 MNHEY and CDR2 SMNVEV (reference sequence). Trimming pared 2 bases from V and 5 bases from J, leaving 16 bases between. The CDR3 sequence is CASSLVFGGLDEQYF. The CDR3 DNA sequence: TGTGCCAGCAGTTTAGTGTTCGGGGGGCTTGACGAGCAGTACTTC.

Only one count was recorded for this clone. The conserved closing phenylalanine or tryptophan is absent in this CDR3, likely reflecting a read error. The DNA is omitted, as the CDR3 cannot be located on it reliably, and the CDR3 follows TCRdb's listing. V is TRBV21-1 and J is TRBJ2-7; whether TRBD2, the table's D call, matches the DNA was not checked. TRBV21-1 is an annotated pseudogene. The CDR3 numbers 12 amino acids, ends counted. The CDR3: CASSKALDGEID.

The chain couples TRBV2 to TRBJ2-5; 8 bases map to TRBD2. Trimming removed 6 bases from V and 4 bases from J; junction bases left unmatched: 13. This CDR3 is 16 amino acids long. Germline CDR1 reads SNHLY; CDR2 reads FYNNEI. The CDR3 here is CASSPIGRGVGETQYF. Written as DNA, the CDR3 is TGTGCCAGCAGCCCGATAGGGCGGGGGGTCGGAGAGACCCAGTACTTC.

The genes are TRBV5-6 and TRBJ1-1; D is unclear. V gave up 1 base and J gave up 0 bases, with 7 bases separating them. This CDR3 region has 14 residues. The germline V gene has CDR1 SGHDT and CDR2 YYEEEE. The CDR3 is CASSLRLMNTEAFF. The CDR3 bases are TGTGCCAGCAGCTTGCGGCTGATGAACACTGAAGCTTTCTTT. The complete variable domain, with remaining parts taken from reference TRBV5-6 and TRBJ1-1, reads DAGVTQSPTHLIKTRGQQVTLRCSPKSGHDTVSWYQQALGQGPQFIFQYYEEEERQRGNFPDRFSGHQFPNYSSELNVNALLLGDSALYLCASSLRLMNTEAFFGQGTRLTVV.

The chain is built from TRBV7-2 and TRBJ2-3; 10 nucleotides align to TRBD2. The ends lost 3 bases at V and 1 base at J; junction bases unmatched: 4. Germline V lookup: CDR1 SGHTA, CDR2 FQGNSA. CDR3 length: 16 residues. CDR3 DNA sequence: TGTGCCAGCAGCTTTCACGGGACTAGCGGCACAGATACGCAGTATTTT. This translates into CASSFHGTSGTDTQYF.

This clone was observed a single time. J is TRBJ2-3 and V is TRBV10-3; 9 nucleotides agree with TRBD1. Germline V gives CDR1 ENHRY, CDR2 SYGVKD. Unmatched junction bases numbered 11, after V lost 6 bases and J lost 4 bases. The CDR3 sequence is 16 residues long. Here the CDR3 DNA reads TGTGCCATCAGAAGCCCAACAGGGGGCTCGGCAGATACGCAGTATTTT. Translated: CAIRSPTGGSADTQYF.

The V gene is TRBV30, the J gene TRBJ1-1, with 7 bases matching TRBD1. Germline V gives CDR1 GTSNPN, CDR2 SVGIG (reference sequence). The CDR3 totals 14 residues. V gave up 5 bases and J gave up 5 bases; unmatched junction bases: 11. For the CDR3, the DNA is TGTGCCTGGGGATCCGGGACAGTACGTACTGAAGCTTTCTTT. Encoded protein: CAWGSGTVRTEAFF.

The genes are TRBV12-5 and TRBJ1-4; D not resolved. The germline gives CDR1 LGHNT, CDR2 FRNRAP. This CDR3 contains 11 residues. Between the trimmed V and J ends, which lost 6 bases and 4 bases, there was a span of 3 bases. CDR3 DNA: TGTGCTAGTGGCCTTAATGAAAAACTGTTTTTT. It translates to CASGLNEKLFF.

This clone came up many times. The V call is TRBV6-4, the J call TRBJ1-5; TRBD1 aligns across 11 bases. The germline CDR1 and CDR2 sequences are MRHNA and SNTAGT. This CDR3 has 16 residues. V gave up 3 bases and J gave up 7 bases; unmatched junction bases: 8. For the CDR3, the DNA is TGTGCCAGCAGTGAATCAGGGGACAGGGGGAGCCAGCCCCAGCATTTT. Protein sequence: CASSESGDRGSQPQHF.

The J gene is TRBJ1-3, the V gene TRBV4-2; perhaps TRBD1 as D (6 bases). V lost 7 bases and J lost 4, with 20 bases in between. The length of the CDR3 is 16 residues. Germline-derived CDR1 and CDR2 are LGHNA and YNFKEQ. CDR3 DNA: TGTGCCAGCAAAAGAGACTGGGGGGCACAGGGAAACACCATATATTTT. This translates into CASKRDWGAQGNTIYF.

The chain employs TRBV7-8 and TRBJ1-6, with 8 positions matching TRBD1. Losses at the gene ends were 5 bases for V and 8 bases for J; bases not matched to a gene: 5. The CDR3 length is 14 residues. Germline V lookup: CDR1 SGHVS, CDR2 FQNEAQ. CDR3 region: CASSAGQGDSPLHF. The CDR3 nucleotides read TGTGCCAGCAGCGCCGGACAGGGAGATTCACCCCTCCACTTT.

The gene calls are TRBV10-3 and TRBJ1-6; D is unclear. CDR3 length: 13 residues. Germline-derived CDR1 and CDR2 are ENHRY and SYGVKD. Trimming took 8 bases from V and 5 from J, leaving 10 bases between them. The CDR3: CAIGSRDNSPLHF. The CDR3 nucleotides read TGTGCCATCGGAAGCAGAGATAATTCACCCCTCCACTTT.

This clone was detected only once. V gene TRBV7-9 combines with J gene TRBJ1-2; D is uncertain. CDR3 length equals 13 residues. V was cut by 5 bases and J by 4 bases, with 11 bases left in between. Germline lookup yields CDR1 SEHNR and CDR2 FQNEAQ (reference sequence). CDR3 sequence (DNA): TGTGCCAGCAGCGTGAGAGAAGCCTATGGCTACACCTTC. Protein: CASSVREAYGYTF.